Listed below are T cell receptor beta chains from one sample, sequenced in a study of memory CD4+ T cells and cytomegalovirus serostatus. Some clones are missing from TCRdb's copy, which holds only in-frame ones; the method was immunoSEQ multiplex PCR. The sample lists 48,000 or so clones, about 77% occurring once. Sequencing used memory CD4+ T cells from blood. These receptors were taken from an adult in good health and CMV-seronegative. Both conserved end residues are part of each CDR3. A D gene is named only where the DNA matches it firmly. The size entry is marked missing in some rows and otherwise reads once, few, many or a size class.

d_call: -
j_call: TRBJ1-1
v_call: TRBV6-5
clone_size: -
cdr3_aa: CASSWDGRGEAFF
cdr3_nt: TGTGCCAGCAGTTGGGATGGGAGAGGTGAAGCTTTCTTT

d_call: -
j_call: TRBJ1-2
v_call: TRBV2
clone_size: -
cdr3_aa: CASSGQSDGYTF
cdr3_nt: TGTGCCAGCAGTGGACAGTCCGATGGCTACACCTTC

d_call: TRBD2
j_call: TRBJ2-3
v_call: TRBV30
clone_size: -
cdr3_aa: CAWSGTSGALGDGTQYF
cdr3_nt: TGTGCCTGGAGTGGGACTAGCGGGGCTCTTGGGGATGGTACGCAGTATTTT

d_call: TRBD2
j_call: TRBJ2-1
v_call: TRBV30
clone_size: -
cdr3_aa: CAWRRLAGSNEQFF
cdr3_nt: TGTGCCTGGAGGAGGTTAGCGGGAAGCAATGAGCAGTTCTTC

d_call: TRBD2
j_call: TRBJ2-3
v_call: TRBV5-4
clone_size: -
cdr3_aa: CASSSLPRQTSETTDTQYF
cdr3_nt: TGTGCCAGCAGCTCGCTTCCCCGCCAGACTAGCGAGACCACAGATACGCAGTATTTT

d_call: -
j_call: TRBJ1-3
v_call: TRBV30
clone_size: -
cdr3_aa: CAWSGRGQGNTIYF
cdr3_nt: TGTGCCTGGAGTGGCCGGGGGCAGGGAAACACCATATATTTT

d_call: -
j_call: TRBJ2-1
v_call: TRBV11-2
clone_size: -
cdr3_aa: CASSLRADSSYNEQFF
cdr3_nt: TGTGCCAGCAGCTTAAGAGCGGACAGCTCCTACAATGAGCAGTTCTTC

d_call: TRBD1
j_call: TRBJ1-2
v_call: TRBV28
clone_size: -
cdr3_aa: CASSLASGQDGYTF
cdr3_nt: TGTGCCAGCAGTTTGGCATCGGGACAGGATGGCTACACCTTC

d_call: -
j_call: TRBJ2-3
v_call: TRBV5-1
clone_size: once
cdr3_aa: CASSLEDFRTDTQYF
cdr3_nt: TGCGCCAGCAGCTTAGAGGACTTCCGCACAGATACGCAGTATTTT

d_call: -
j_call: TRBJ1-4
v_call: TRBV9
clone_size: -
cdr3_aa: CASSGDKEKLFF
cdr3_nt: TGTGCCAGCAGCGGGGACAAGGAAAAACTGTTTTTT

d_call: -
j_call: TRBJ2-7
v_call: TRBV5-8
clone_size: -
cdr3_aa: CASSLLAGDAYGGEQYF
cdr3_nt: TGTGCCAGCAGCTTGCTTGCTGGGGACGCATATGGTGGCGAGCAGTACTTC

d_call: -
j_call: TRBJ2-1
v_call: TRBV2
clone_size: -
cdr3_aa: CASSTSGSYNEQFF
cdr3_nt: TGTGCCAGCAGTACAAGCGGCTCCTACAATGAGCAGTTCTTC

d_call: -
j_call: TRBJ2-5
v_call: TRBV14
clone_size: -
cdr3_aa: CASSQDQGQIWKTQYF
cdr3_nt: TGTGCCAGCAGCCAAGATCAGGGACAAATCTGGAAGACCCAGTACTTC

d_call: -
j_call: TRBJ1-2
v_call: TRBV30
clone_size: -
cdr3_aa: CAWSGAGGLAYGYTF
cdr3_nt: TGTGCCTGGAGTGGCGCCGGGGGGCTGGCCTATGGCTACACCTTC

d_call: -
j_call: TRBJ2-7
v_call: TRBV28
clone_size: -
cdr3_aa: CASSGSQADRVSGGYEQYF
cdr3_nt: TGTGCCAGCAGTGGATCCCAAGCCGATCGTGTATCGGGTGGGTACGAGCAGTACTTC

d_call: -
j_call: TRBJ2-2
v_call: TRBV28
clone_size: -
cdr3_aa: CASRTHPDTGELFF
cdr3_nt: TGTGCCAGCAGAACCCACCCAGACACCGGGGAGCTGTTTTTT

d_call: TRBD1
j_call: TRBJ1-4
v_call: TRBV6-5
clone_size: -
cdr3_aa: CASSFRTGGGDEKLFF
cdr3_nt: TGTGCCAGCAGTTTTCGGACAGGGGGCGGCGATGAAAAACTGTTTTTT

d_call: TRBD2
j_call: TRBJ2-3
v_call: TRBV28
clone_size: -
cdr3_aa: CASSLHLAGTTDTQYF
cdr3_nt: TGTGCCAGCAGTTTGCACCTAGCGGGAACCACAGATACGCAGTATTTT

d_call: TRBD1
j_call: TRBJ2-1
v_call: TRBV6-7
clone_size: -
cdr3_aa: CASSYSGRGPYNEQFF
cdr3_nt: TGTGCCAGCAGTTACTCGGGCAGGGGGCCGTACAATGAGCAGTTCTTC

d_call: -
j_call: TRBJ2-4
v_call: TRBV4-2
clone_size: -
cdr3_aa: CASSQIKGVAKNIQYF
cdr3_nt: TGTGCCAGCAGCCAAATCAAGGGGGTCGCCAAAAACATTCAGTACTTC

d_call: -
j_call: TRBJ2-3
v_call: TRBV7-9
clone_size: -
cdr3_aa: CASSFGHSTDTQYF
cdr3_nt: TGTGCCAGCAGCTTCGGACACAGCACAGATACGCAGTATTTT

d_call: -
j_call: TRBJ1-1
v_call: TRBV5-4
clone_size: -
cdr3_aa: CASSLDQNTEAFF
cdr3_nt: TGTGCCAGCAGCTTGGACCAGAACACTGAAGCTTTCTTT

d_call: TRBD1
j_call: TRBJ2-1
v_call: TRBV5-1
clone_size: -
cdr3_aa: CASRPPGQGYNEQFF
cdr3_nt: TGCGCCAGCAGGCCACCGGGACAGGGCTACAATGAGCAGTTCTTC

d_call: TRBD1
j_call: TRBJ1-5
v_call: TRBV6-5
clone_size: few
cdr3_aa: CASRRQGNSNQPQHF
cdr3_nt: TGTGCCAGCAGACGACAGGGGAATAGCAATCAGCCCCAGCATTTT

d_call: -
j_call: TRBJ1-2
v_call: TRBV5-1
clone_size: -
cdr3_aa: CASKILPSGGRLLGYTF
cdr3_nt: TGCGCCAGCAAAATTTTGCCTAGCGGGGGCCGTTTACTCGGCTACACCTTC

d_call: TRBD1
j_call: TRBJ1-2
v_call: TRBV27
clone_size: -
cdr3_aa: CASSKHRDRGSYGYTF
cdr3_nt: TGTGCCAGCAGTAAACACCGGGACAGGGGATCCTATGGCTACACCTTC

d_call: -
j_call: TRBJ2-7
v_call: TRBV5-4
clone_size: -
cdr3_aa: CASSHSQGGYEQYF
cdr3_nt: TGTGCCAGCAGCCACTCCCAGGGAGGCTACGAGCAGTACTTC

d_call: -
j_call: TRBJ2-2
v_call: TRBV2
clone_size: once
cdr3_aa: CASLGSGELFF
cdr3_nt: TGTGCCAGCCTTGGGTCCGGGGAGCTGTTTTTT

d_call: -
j_call: TRBJ1-2
v_call: TRBV5-1
clone_size: -
cdr3_aa: CASSLAGRTNYGYTF
cdr3_nt: TGCGCCAGCAGCTTGGCCGGACGGACTAACTATGGCTACACCTTC

d_call: -
j_call: TRBJ2-3
v_call: TRBV2
clone_size: -
cdr3_aa: CASTGGWGTDTQYF
cdr3_nt: TGTGCCAGCACCGGGGGTTGGGGCACAGATACGCAGTATTTT

d_call: -
j_call: TRBJ1-5
v_call: TRBV6-5
clone_size: -
cdr3_aa: CASSFQGGNQPQHF
cdr3_nt: TGTGCCAGCAGCTTCCAGGGAGGTAATCAGCCCCAGCATTTT